This T cell receptor (beta chain) came from a study of T cell repertoires in cytomegalovirus infection. Turning to this clonotype: Its antigen is unknown.

Overall study results and limits: HLA-C-restricted CMV clonotypes gave the most frequent clonotype in two of eight donors.

One entry per CDR3 protein, called by TCRdb with MiXCR from the reads. The profile shows some 270,000 distinct CDR3 sequences, 22% of them singletons. CDR3 length: 12 residues. Trimming left V 5 bases short and J 7 bases short, with 9 bases between. CDR1 and CDR2 (germline): SGHTA, FQGTGA. The source is a human donor in good health (CMV status not recorded). Some clones in this sample may be carry-over from other donors' samples. This specimen was cultured PBMCs, taken from culture after CMV antigen stimulation. The chain has TRBV7-3 and TRBJ2-1; D ambiguous. DNA for the CDR3: TGTGCCAGCAGCAACGGGCGGAATGAGCAGTTCTTC. Protein product: CASSNGRNEQFF.